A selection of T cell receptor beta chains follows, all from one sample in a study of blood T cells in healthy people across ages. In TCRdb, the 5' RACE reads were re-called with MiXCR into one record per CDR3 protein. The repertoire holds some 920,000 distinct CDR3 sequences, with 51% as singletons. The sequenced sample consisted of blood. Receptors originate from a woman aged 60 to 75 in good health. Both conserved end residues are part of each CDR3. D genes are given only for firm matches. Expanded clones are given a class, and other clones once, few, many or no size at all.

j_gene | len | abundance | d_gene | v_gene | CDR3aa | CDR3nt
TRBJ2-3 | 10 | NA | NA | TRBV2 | CASNEDTQYF | TGTGCCAGCAACGAAGATACGCAGTATTTT
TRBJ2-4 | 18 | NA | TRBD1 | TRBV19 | CASSISATGDIAKNIQYF | TGTGCCAGTAGTATTTCTGCGACAGGGGATATAGCCAAAAACATTCAGTACTTC
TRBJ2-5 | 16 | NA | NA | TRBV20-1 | CSASPPQGRVKETQYF | TGCAGTGCTAGCCCCCCACAGGGAAGGGTGAAAGAGACCCAGTACTTC
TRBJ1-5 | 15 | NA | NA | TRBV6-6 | CASSPLGGSNQPQHF | TGTGCCAGCAGTCCACTAGGGGGAAGCAATCAGCCCCAGCATTTT
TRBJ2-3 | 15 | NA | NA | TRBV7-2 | CASSSPRGNPDTQYF | TGTGCCAGCAGCTCCCCGCGAGGGAACCCAGATACGCAGTATTTT
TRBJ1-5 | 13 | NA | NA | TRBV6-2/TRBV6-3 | CASSYSDGQPQHF | TGTGCCAGCAGTTACTCGGACGGTCAGCCCCAGCATTTT
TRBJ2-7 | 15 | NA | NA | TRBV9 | CASSAGGGNSYEQYF | TGTGCCAGCAGTGCAGGGGGAGGGAATAGCTACGAGCAGTACTTC
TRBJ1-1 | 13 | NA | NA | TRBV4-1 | CASSQAGRPEAFF | TGCGCCAGCAGCCAAGCAGGGCGTCCCGAAGCTTTCTTT
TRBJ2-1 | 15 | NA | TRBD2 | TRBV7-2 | CASSLGAGLDNEQFF | TGTGCCAGCAGCTTGGGAGCGGGGCTTGACAATGAGCAGTTCTTC
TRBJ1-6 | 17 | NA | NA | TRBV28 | CASSYKTGISYNSPLHF | TGTGCCAGCAGTTACAAAACCGGGATCTCCTATAATTCACCCCTCCACTTT
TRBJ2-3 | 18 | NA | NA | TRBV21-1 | CASSSSSGTSGTTDTQYF | TGTGCCAGCAGCTCATCCTCCGGGACTAGCGGGACCACAGATACGCAGTATTTT
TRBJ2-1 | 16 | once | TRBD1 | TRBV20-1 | CSARIQGVGSYNEQFF | TGCAGTGCTAGAATTCAGGGGGTAGGGTCTTACAATGAGCAGTTCTTC
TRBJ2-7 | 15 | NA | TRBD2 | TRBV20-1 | CSARDRAGYLYEQYF | TGCAGTGCTAGAGATCGAGCGGGGTACCTCTACGAGCAGTACTTC